The next 19 T cell receptor beta chains were all read from a single sample in a study of T cell responses to AZD1222 COVID-19 vaccine. TCRdb's copy holds only in-frame clones and misses some; the assay was immunoSEQ multiplex PCR. The top ten hold roughly 5.1% of the sample, which has 75,000 to 90,000 clones, roughly 90% seen once. Material: peripheral blood, obtained 28 days after the second AZD1222 dose. The origin of the receptors is an adult who received the AZD1222 COVID-19 vaccine.

This chain links TRBV2 with TRBJ2-2, with D perhaps TRBD2 (6 bases). The CDR3 spans 14 residues. Germline V gene lookup returns CDR1 SNHLY and CDR2 FYNNEI. Deletions cut 8 bases from V and 1 base from J, with 11 bases between. CDR3: CASFEGGNTGELFF. In nucleotides, the CDR3 is TGTGCCAGCTTCGAGGGAGGGAACACCGGGGAGCTGTTTTTT.

The table lists this clone with a count of one. The chain employs TRBV11-2 and TRBJ1-2; no firm D call. In germline, CDR1 is SGHAT, CDR2 FQNNGV. CDR3 length equals 14 residues. Between the trimmed V and J ends, which lost 0 bases and 5 bases, there was a span of 10 bases. CDR3 nucleotide sequence: TGTGCCAGCAGCTTAGATCGGGCAGATTATGGCTACACCTTC. Its translation: CASSLDRADYGYTF.

The chain joins TRBV20-1 to TRBJ1-1; D unresolved. Germline assignment: CDR1 DFQATT and CDR2 SNEGSKA (reference sequence). The CDR3 sequence is 11 residues long. Deletions cut 5 bases from V and 1 base from J, with 5 bases between. Written as DNA, the CDR3 is TGCAGTGCTCCAGAGAACACTGAAGCTTTCTTT. This translates into CSAPENTEAFF.

The rearrangement links TRBV7-7 to TRBJ2-2; 8 bases agree with TRBD2. The CDR3 has 16 amino acids. Germline V gives CDR1 SSHAT, CDR2 FNYEAQ (reference sequence). V lost 5 bases to trimming and J lost 0 bases; unmatched junction nucleotides: 5. CDR3 sequence (DNA): TGTGCCAGCAGCGTAAGCGGGAGTACGAACACCGGGGAGCTGTTTTTT. The encoded protein is CASSVSGSTNTGELFF.

The chain combines TRBV6-5 with TRBJ1-1; possible D gene TRBD1, 6 bases. Germline-derived CDR1 and CDR2 are MNHEY and SVGAGI. The CDR3 consists of 14 residues. V was trimmed by 10 bases and J by 8 bases, leaving 23 bases between them. The CDR3 DNA reads as TGTGCCATTAGACGACAGGCCCCTGTAGGGGAAGCTTTCTTT. This sequence encodes CAIRRQAPVGEAFF.

The rearrangement links TRBV6-5 to TRBJ1-1, with D perhaps TRBD1 (5 bases). From germline, CDR1 is MNHEY and CDR2 SVGAGI. This CDR3 contains 16 residues. The ends were cut back, 2 bases at V and 6 bases at J, with 19 bases in the middle. The CDR3 coding sequence is TGTGCCAGCAGTTACCGGAGACTCCGGGGCGGGGCTGAAGCTTTCTTT. Translation: CASSYRRLRGGAEAFF.

Here the CDR3 reads CASSSSYQPQHF. CDR3 DNA sequence: TGTGCCAGCAGCTCCAGTTATCAGCCCCAGCATTTT. V usage is TRBV5-6 and J usage is TRBJ1-5, with no clear D. CDR1 is SGHDT and CDR2 is YYEEEE in the germline V gene. The CDR3 sequence is 12 residues long. Deletions cut 3 bases from V and 5 bases from J, with 6 bases between.

The genes are TRBV11-1 and TRBJ2-1, with TRBD2 identical over 7 bases. The CDR3 has 16 amino acids. Per germline, CDR1 SGHAT and CDR2 FQDESV (reference sequence). With 4 bases clipped from V and 3 bases from J, the junction kept 9 bases outside the gene matches. CDR3 nucleotide sequence: TGTGCCAGCAGCTATAGAAGTCTAGCGGACTACAATGAGCAGTTCTTC. Protein sequence: CASSYRSLADYNEQFF.

In DNA form, the CDR3 reads TGTGCCAGCTCACCTCATGTGGGACAGGGAGAGACCCAGTACTTC. Encoded protein: CASSPHVGQGETQYF. The chain recombines TRBV18 with TRBJ2-5; 9 bases are shared with TRBD1. Germline loops: CDR1 KGHSH, CDR2 LQKENI. The V segment lost 3 bases and the J segment 4 bases; nucleotides outside the gene matches: 6. The CDR3 is 15 residues long.

This chain uses TRBV10-1 with TRBJ1-4, with TRBD1 identical over 11 bases. CDR1 and CDR2 from the germline V gene are WNHNN and SYGVQD (reference sequence). The V segment lost 6 bases and the J segment 8 bases; nucleotides outside the gene matches: 8. This CDR3 contains 15 residues. CDR3 in amino acids: CASSSWTGGEEKLFF. DNA for the CDR3: TGCGCCAGCAGCTCCTGGACAGGGGGCGAAGAAAAACTGTTTTTT.

The chain is built from TRBV7-2 and TRBJ2-6; 7 bases line up with TRBD2. The CDR3 length is 17 residues. Germline trimming cut 3 bases from V and 0 bases from J; bases unmatched to any gene: 5. Germline CDR1 reads SGHTA; CDR2 reads FQGNSA. In DNA, the CDR3 is TGTGCCAGCAGCTTCCGGGGAGGGGACTCTGGGGCCAACGTCCTGACTTTC. This sequence encodes CASSFRGGDSGANVLTF.

This chain joins TRBV21-1 and TRBJ2-3; the D call of TRBD1 is as the table states it, not checked on the DNA. TRBV21-1 is a documented pseudogene. This CDR3 has 18 amino acids. The CDR3 nucleotides read TGTGCCAGCAGCAACCAGACCAGGGATGGTAGGGTCACAGATACGCAGTATTTT. It is translated as CASSNQTRDGRVTDTQYF.

This rearrangement joins TRBV7-9 to TRBJ2-5, with 11 bases lining up with TRBD2. CDR1 is SEHNR and CDR2 is FQNEAQ in the germline V gene (reference sequence). The ends lost 7 bases at V and 4 bases at J; junction bases unmatched: 5. This CDR3 region has 14 residues. The CDR3 DNA reads TGTGCCAGCACACTAGCGGGAGTGGGAGAGACCCAGTACTTC. Protein sequence: CASTLAGVGETQYF.

The chain uses TRBV11-2 and TRBJ2-3; TRBD1 agrees at 11 bases. Germline trimming cut 4 bases from V and 10 bases from J; bases unmatched to any gene: 10. Germline V gene sequence: CDR1 SGHAT, CDR2 FQNNGV. This CDR3 is 15 amino acids long. The CDR3 spells CASSSLGTGGSPQYF. CDR3 DNA sequence: TGTGCCAGCAGCTCCCTAGGGACAGGGGGTTCCCCGCAGTATTTT. Full variable domain (rest looked up from reference TRBV11-2 and TRBJ2-3): EAGVAQSPRYKIIEKRQSVAFWCNPISGHATLYWYQQILGQGPKLLIQFQNNGVVDDSQLPKDRFSAERLKGVDSTLKIQPAKLEDSAVYLCASSSLGTGGSPQYFGPGTRLTVL.

V gene TRBV27 combines with J gene TRBJ2-2; 10 positions agree with TRBD2. The germline V gene has CDR1 MNHEY and CDR2 SMNVEV (reference sequence). The CDR3 sequence is 15 residues long. J lost 4 bases, V lost 5 bases, and 4 bases had no gene match. The chain's CDR3 is CASSLAGEGTGELFF. The CDR3 DNA sequence: TGTGCCAGCAGTCTAGCGGGAGAAGGCACCGGGGAGCTGTTTTTT.

The gene calls are TRBV28 and TRBJ2-1, with D perhaps matching TRBD1 (5 bases). Germline V lookup: CDR1 MDHEN, CDR2 SYDVKM. The CDR3 covers 15 residues. V lost 6 bases and J 2 bases, leaving 14 bases between the germline ends. The CDR3 nucleotides are TGTGCCAGCAGCCCAGGGTTGGGTCCCTACAATGAGCAGTTCTTC. Its translation is CASSPGLGPYNEQFF. The variable domain in full, completed from reference TRBV28 and TRBJ2-1, reads DVKVTQSSRYLVKRTGEKVFLECVQDMDHENMFWYRQDPGLGLRLIYFSYDVKMKEKGDIPEGYSVSREKKERFSLILESASTNQTSMYLCASSPGLGPYNEQFFGPGTRLTVL.

The chain links TRBV2 to TRBJ1-1; no clear D gene. The V end was cut by 7 bases, the J end by 11 bases, with 11 bases between. The CDR3 has 10 residues. Germline CDR1 and CDR2: SNHLY and FYNNEI. CDR3 loop: CASIATGAFF. The CDR3 DNA follows: TGTGCCAGCATCGCCACTGGGGCTTTCTTT.

The V gene is TRBV5-1, the J gene TRBJ1-4; 8 bases align to TRBD1. Germline CDR1 SGHRS, CDR2 YFSETQ. The J segment lost 3 bases and the V segment lost 4 bases, leaving 2 bases of the junction unmatched. CDR3 length: 14 amino acids. This CDR3 is CASSPDRANEKLFF. The CDR3 DNA follows: TGCGCCAGCAGCCCGGACAGGGCTAATGAAAAACTGTTTTTT.

The V call is TRBV3-1 (or the pseudogene TRBV3-2), the J call TRBJ2-3; D tentatively reads TRBD1 or TRBD2 (6 bases each). CDR3 length: 15 amino acids. CDR1 is LGHDT, CDR2 YNNKEL, per germline (reference sequence). V gave up 5 bases and J gave up 0 bases, with 12 bases separating them. DNA for the CDR3: TGTGCCAGCAGCAGGGGGGACGGTAGCACAGATACGCAGTATTTT. Amino acids: CASSRGDGSTDTQYF.